This T cell receptor beta chain was sequenced for a study of breast tumors, draining lymph nodes, adjacent tissues. The V end was cut by 2 bases, the J end by 3 bases, with 8 bases between. Germline V gives CDR1 SGHNT, CDR2 YYREEE (reference sequence). This CDR3 spans 14 amino acids. The lymph nodes were axillary draining lymph nodes from breast cancer patients. This clonotype was detected ten times or more. TCRdb re-called the multiplex PCR reads with MiXCR, one entry per CDR3 protein. Here the sample spans nearly 200,000 distinct CDR3 sequences, over 25% being singletons. The V gene is TRBV5-4, the J gene TRBJ2-2, with no clear D. Sample: axillary lymph node tissue. The clonotype originates from a female donor with breast cancer. Some clones in this sample may be carry-over from other donors' samples. CDR3 sequence reads: CASSFYYDTGELFF. CDR3 DNA sequence: TGTGCCAGCAGCTTTTACTATGACACCGGGGAGCTGTTTTTT.